What follows are 14 T cell receptor beta chains derived from one specimen sequenced in a study of neurological immune-mediated disorders. From the 5' RACE reads, TCRdb called clonotypes with MiXCR, one entry per CDR3 protein. The table shows around 44,000 distinct CDR3 sequences, with 2.5% occurring only once. The sequenced sample consisted of PBMCs. These receptors all come from a man under 40 with multiple sclerosis.

This clonotype was detected many times. The chain has TRBV5-1 and TRBJ2-2, with D perhaps matching TRBD1 (6 bases). The ends were cut back, 4 bases at V and 1 base at J, with 8 bases in the middle. Looked up from germline, CDR1 is SGHRS and CDR2 is YFSETQ. There are 14 residues in the CDR3. The CDR3 is CASSIGGNTGELFF. CDR3 sequence (DNA): TGCGCCAGCAGCATAGGGGGGAACACCGGGGAGCTGTTTTTT.

This clonotype has ten or more counts. This chain connects TRBV19 to TRBJ1-5; D may be TRBD1 (5 bases). Looked up from germline, CDR1 is LNHDA and CDR2 is SQIVND (reference sequence). The CDR3 covers 9 residues. The V and J ends lost 10 bases and 9 bases respectively, with 7 bases between them. The DNA for the CDR3 is TGTGCCACCGGGGGGCCCCAGCATTTT. Translation: CATGGPQHF.

This clonotype was seen at least ten times. The rearrangement joins TRBV6-1 to TRBJ2-1; TRBD1 aligns across 7 bases. The CDR3 runs 15 residues. V lost 4 bases and J lost 8; bases outside the gene matches: 11. Germline V CDR1 and CDR2: MNHNS, SASEGT. This CDR3 reads CASSGQGRGKDEQFF. CDR3 nucleotide sequence: TGTGCCAGCAGTGGACAGGGCAGGGGGAAGGATGAGCAGTTCTTC.

This clonotype occurred many times. The rearrangement uses TRBV6-5 and TRBJ2-7; 7 nucleotides match TRBD1. The CDR3 totals 14 residues. Looked up from germline, CDR1 is MNHEY and CDR2 is SVGAGI. V lost 3 bases and J lost 3; bases outside the gene matches: 5. The CDR3 DNA is TGTGCCAGCAGTTATAGGACAGGCAACTACGAGCAGTACTTC. It encodes CASSYRTGNYEQYF.

This clonotype was detected ten times or more. The chain combines TRBV27 with TRBJ1-1; D remains ambiguous. Per germline, CDR1 MNHEY and CDR2 SMNVEV (reference sequence). The CDR3 loop spans 16 amino acids. The ends were cut back, 3 bases at V and 1 base at J, with 15 bases in the middle. The DNA for the CDR3 is TGTGCCAGCAGTTTGCCGGTGTCCGAGGGGAACACTGAAGCTTTCTTT. Its translation: CASSLPVSEGNTEAFF.

This clonotype was found many times. This chain connects TRBV12-3 or TRBV12-4 to TRBJ2-5; D may correspond to TRBD1 or TRBD2 (5 bases each). V was pared by 3 bases and J by 4 bases, with 18 bases between. There are 16 residues in the CDR3. CDR3 DNA sequence: TGTGCCAGCAGTTTGTCGAGGGGTCCAAAGGCAGAGACCCAGTACTTC. Encoded protein: CASSLSRGPKAETQYF.

This clonotype has at least ten counts. This chain uses TRBV6-5 with TRBJ1-6; 10 bases are a match to TRBD1. The CDR3 contains 16 residues. CDR1 and CDR2 from the germline V gene are MNHEY and SVGAGI. V shed 1 base, J shed 10 bases, and the junction held 7 bases outside the gene matches. The CDR3 DNA reads as TGTGCCAGCAGTTACTGGAAGGGACAGGGGTCGTCACCCCTCCACTTT. This translates into CASSYWKGQGSSPLHF.

This clonotype has more than one count but fewer than ten. The chain is built from TRBV5-1 and TRBJ2-7; TRBD1 matches at 7 bases. Germline V gene lookup returns CDR1 SGHRS and CDR2 YFSETQ. This CDR3 region has 15 residues. V lost 4 bases, J lost 6 bases, and 13 bases stayed unmatched. The CDR3 DNA reads TGCGCCAGCAGCCTGGGGGACAGCCGTTGGGGCGAGCAGTACTTC. As protein: CASSLGDSRWGEQYF.

The chain has TRBV6-1 and TRBJ1-5, with D possibly matching TRBD1 (6 bases). Trimming stripped 7 bases from V and 0 bases from J, with 16 bases between. In germline, CDR1 is MNHNS, CDR2 SASEGT. This CDR3 comprises 16 residues. CDR3 sequence (DNA): TGTGCCAGCAACAGGGAGGAGGGTTATAGCAATCAGCCCCAGCATTTT. Its protein product is CASNREEGYSNQPQHF.

In its sample, this clonotype was seen many times. This sequence joins TRBV7-9 and TRBJ1-1; TRBD1 matches at 8 bases. Germline CDR1 and CDR2: SEHNR and FQNEAQ (reference sequence). The V and J ends lost 6 bases and 4 bases, in that order; junction bases with no gene match: 10. The CDR3 extends over 15 amino acids. Here the CDR3 DNA reads TGTGCCAGCAGAGCCGCCGGACAGGGATCCACTGAAGCTTTCTTT. Its protein is CASRAAGQGSTEAFF.

This clonotype was recorded many times. The genes are TRBV12-3 or TRBV12-4 and TRBJ2-3; 8 bases map to TRBD2. V lost 4 bases to trimming and J lost 2 bases; unmatched junction nucleotides: 2. CDR3 size: 14 residues. In DNA, the CDR3 is TGTGCCAGCAGTTCACTAGCGGTCACAGATACGCAGTATTTT. It is translated as CASSSLAVTDTQYF.

This clonotype was recorded many times. This rearrangement joins TRBV12-3 or TRBV12-4 to TRBJ2-5, with D tentatively TRBD1 (5 bases). V dropped 8 bases and J dropped 2 bases, with 15 bases sitting between them. There are 14 residues in the CDR3. CDR3 sequence (DNA): TGTGCCAGCGTCCTAACAGGAGTACAAGAGACCCAGTACTTC. Its translation: CASVLTGVQETQYF.

This clonotype came up many times. This chain connects TRBV6-5 to TRBJ1-1; D is undetermined. The germline gives CDR1 MNHEY, CDR2 SVGAGI. CDR3 length equals 14 residues. Trimming stripped 4 bases from V and 1 base from J, with 10 bases between. The CDR3 spells CASSFDGGNTEAFF. The DNA for the CDR3 is TGTGCCAGCAGTTTCGACGGCGGGAACACTGAAGCTTTCTTT.

The chain has TRBV5-6 and TRBJ2-4; D not resolved. The CDR3 runs 14 residues. With 1 base removed from V and 0 bases from J, the gap between germline ends came to 5 bases. The germline gives CDR1 SGHDT, CDR2 YYEEEE. The CDR3 DNA reads as TGTGCCAGCAGCTTGACCCCAGCCAAAAACATTCAGTACTTC. Translating it yields CASSLTPAKNIQYF. Looking up the rest from reference TRBV5-6 and TRBJ2-4 gives the full variable domain: DAGVTQSPTHLIKTRGQQVTLRCSPKSGHDTVSWYQQALGQGPQFIFQYYEEEERQRGNFPDRFSGHQFPNYSSELNVNALLLGDSALYLCASSLTPAKNIQYFGAGTRLSVL.